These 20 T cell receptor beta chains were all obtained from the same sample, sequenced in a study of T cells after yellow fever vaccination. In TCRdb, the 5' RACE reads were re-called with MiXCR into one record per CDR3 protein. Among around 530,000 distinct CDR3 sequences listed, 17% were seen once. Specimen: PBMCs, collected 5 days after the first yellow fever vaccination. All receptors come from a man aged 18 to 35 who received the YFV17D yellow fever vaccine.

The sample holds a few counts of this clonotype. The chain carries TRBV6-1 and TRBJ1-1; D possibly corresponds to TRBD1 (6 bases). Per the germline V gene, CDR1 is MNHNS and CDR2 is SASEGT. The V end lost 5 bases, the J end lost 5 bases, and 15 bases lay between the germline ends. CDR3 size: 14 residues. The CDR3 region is CASSPGVRGTEAFF. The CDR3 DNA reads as TGTGCCAGCAGTCCAGGGGTACGAGGAACTGAAGCTTTCTTT.

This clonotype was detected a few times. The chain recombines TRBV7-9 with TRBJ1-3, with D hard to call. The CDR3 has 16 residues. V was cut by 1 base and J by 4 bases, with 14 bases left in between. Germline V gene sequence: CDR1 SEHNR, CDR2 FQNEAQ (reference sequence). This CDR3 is CASSLGPIAGGNTIYF. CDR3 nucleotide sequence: TGTGCCAGCAGCTTAGGGCCGATTGCGGGAGGAAACACCATATATTTT.

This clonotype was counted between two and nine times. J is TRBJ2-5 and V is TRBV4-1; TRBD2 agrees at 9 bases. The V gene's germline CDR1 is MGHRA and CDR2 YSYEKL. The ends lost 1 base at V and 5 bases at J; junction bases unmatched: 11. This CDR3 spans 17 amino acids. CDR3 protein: CASSQGLAGLGGETQYF. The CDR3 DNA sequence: TGCGCCAGCAGCCAAGGCCTAGCGGGGTTGGGTGGGGAGACCCAGTACTTC.

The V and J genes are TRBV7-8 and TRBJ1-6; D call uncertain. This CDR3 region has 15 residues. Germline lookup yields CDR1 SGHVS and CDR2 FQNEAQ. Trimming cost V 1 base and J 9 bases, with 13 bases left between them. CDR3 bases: TGTGCCAGCAGCTTAGTTCGTCCGGGCACTTCACCCCTCCACTTT. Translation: CASSLVRPGTSPLHF.

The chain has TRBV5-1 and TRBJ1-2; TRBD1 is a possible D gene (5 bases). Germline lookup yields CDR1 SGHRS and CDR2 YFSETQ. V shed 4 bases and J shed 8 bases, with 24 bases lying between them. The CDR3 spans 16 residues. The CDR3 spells CASSRHRDPNLRGYTF. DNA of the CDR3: TGCGCCAGCAGCCGACATCGGGACCCCAACCTAAGGGGCTACACCTTC.

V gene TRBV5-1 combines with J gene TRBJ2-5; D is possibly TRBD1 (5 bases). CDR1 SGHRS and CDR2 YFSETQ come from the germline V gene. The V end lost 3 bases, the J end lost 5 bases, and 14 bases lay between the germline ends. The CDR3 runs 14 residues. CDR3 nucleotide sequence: TGCGCCAGCAGCTGGGATAAGGGGTCCGAGACCCAGTACTTC. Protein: CASSWDKGSETQYF.

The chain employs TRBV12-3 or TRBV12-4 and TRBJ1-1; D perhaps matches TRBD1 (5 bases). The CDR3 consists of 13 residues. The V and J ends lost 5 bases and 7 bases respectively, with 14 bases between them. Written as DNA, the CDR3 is TGTGCCAGCAGTGACCCTGGGGGATTTGAAGCTTTCTTT. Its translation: CASSDPGGFEAFF.

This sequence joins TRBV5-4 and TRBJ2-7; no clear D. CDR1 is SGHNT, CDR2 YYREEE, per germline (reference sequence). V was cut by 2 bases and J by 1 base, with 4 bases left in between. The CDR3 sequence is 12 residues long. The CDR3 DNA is TGTGCCAGCAGCTTTTGGTCCTACGAGCAGTACTTC. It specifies CASSFWSYEQYF.

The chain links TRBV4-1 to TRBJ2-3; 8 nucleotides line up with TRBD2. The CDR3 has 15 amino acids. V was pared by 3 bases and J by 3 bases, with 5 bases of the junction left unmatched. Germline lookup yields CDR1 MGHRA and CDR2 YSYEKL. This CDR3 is CASSQRAGGTDTQYF. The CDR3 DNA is TGCGCCAGCAGCCAGAGGGCGGGGGGAACAGATACGCAGTATTTT.

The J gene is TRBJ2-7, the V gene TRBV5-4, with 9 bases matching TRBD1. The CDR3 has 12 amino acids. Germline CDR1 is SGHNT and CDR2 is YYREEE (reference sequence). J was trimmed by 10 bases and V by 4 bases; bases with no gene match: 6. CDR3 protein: CASSRDRGGQYV. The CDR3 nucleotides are TGTGCCAGCAGCCGTGACAGGGGGGGACAGTACGTC.

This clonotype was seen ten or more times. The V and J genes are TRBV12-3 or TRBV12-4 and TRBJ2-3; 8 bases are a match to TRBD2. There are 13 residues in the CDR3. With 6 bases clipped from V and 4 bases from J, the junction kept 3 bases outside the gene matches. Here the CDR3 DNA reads TGTGCCAGCAGCCGGGGGGGGGCAGATACGCAGTATTTT. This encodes CASSRGGADTQYF.

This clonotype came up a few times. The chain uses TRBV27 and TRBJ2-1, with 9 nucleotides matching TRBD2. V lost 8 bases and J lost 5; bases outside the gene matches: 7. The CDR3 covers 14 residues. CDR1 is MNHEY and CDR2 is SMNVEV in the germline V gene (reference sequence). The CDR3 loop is CASQWGGGDNEQFF. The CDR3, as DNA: TGTGCCAGCCAGTGGGGCGGGGGGGACAATGAGCAGTTCTTC.

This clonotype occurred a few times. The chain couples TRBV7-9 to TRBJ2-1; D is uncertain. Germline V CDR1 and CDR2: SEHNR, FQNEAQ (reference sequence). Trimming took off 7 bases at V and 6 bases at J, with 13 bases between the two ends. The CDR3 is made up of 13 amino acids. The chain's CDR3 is CASTEVGINEQFF. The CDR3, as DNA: TGTGCCAGCACCGAGGTGGGGATCAATGAGCAGTTCTTC.

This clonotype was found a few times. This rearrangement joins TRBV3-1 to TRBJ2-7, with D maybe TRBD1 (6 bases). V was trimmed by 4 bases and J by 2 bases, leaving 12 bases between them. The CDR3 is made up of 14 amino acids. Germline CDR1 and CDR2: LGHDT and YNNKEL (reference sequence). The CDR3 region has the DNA TGTGCCAGCAGCCTCGCGACAGGTACCTACGAGCAGTACTTC. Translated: CASSLATGTYEQYF.

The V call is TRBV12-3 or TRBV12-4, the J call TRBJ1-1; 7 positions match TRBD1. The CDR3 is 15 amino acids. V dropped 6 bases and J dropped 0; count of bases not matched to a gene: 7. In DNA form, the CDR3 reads TGTGCCAGCAGCTTCGACAGGGCACTGAACACTGAAGCTTTCTTT. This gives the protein CASSFDRALNTEAFF.

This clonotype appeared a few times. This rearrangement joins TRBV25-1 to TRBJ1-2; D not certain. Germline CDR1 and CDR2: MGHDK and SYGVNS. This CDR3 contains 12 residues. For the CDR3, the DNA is TGTGCTGAAGGACGGGCTGCGTCAGGCTACACCTTC. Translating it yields CAEGRAASGYTF.

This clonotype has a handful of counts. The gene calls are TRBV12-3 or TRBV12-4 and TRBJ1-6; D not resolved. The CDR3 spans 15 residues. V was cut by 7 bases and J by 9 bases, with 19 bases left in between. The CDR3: CASTPSSERRSPLHF. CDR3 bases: TGTGCCAGCACCCCCTCCAGCGAGCGCCGTTCACCCCTCCACTTT.

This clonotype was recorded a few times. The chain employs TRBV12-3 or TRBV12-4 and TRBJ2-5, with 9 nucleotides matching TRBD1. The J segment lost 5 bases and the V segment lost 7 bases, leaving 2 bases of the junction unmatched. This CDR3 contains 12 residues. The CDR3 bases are TGTGCCAGCACACAGGGGGCTGAGACCCAGTACTTC. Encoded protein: CASTQGAETQYF.

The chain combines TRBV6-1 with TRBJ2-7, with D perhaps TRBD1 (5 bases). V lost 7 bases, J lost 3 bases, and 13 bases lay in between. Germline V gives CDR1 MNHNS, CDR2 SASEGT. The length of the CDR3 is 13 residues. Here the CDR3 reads CASNLGHNYEQYV. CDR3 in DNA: TGTGCCAGCAATCTCGGACATAACTACGAGCAGTACGTC.

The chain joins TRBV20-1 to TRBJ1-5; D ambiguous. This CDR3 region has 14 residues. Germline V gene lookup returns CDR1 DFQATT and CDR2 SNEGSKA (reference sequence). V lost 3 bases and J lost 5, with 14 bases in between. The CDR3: CSARVGSFHQPQHF. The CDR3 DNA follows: TGCAGTGCTAGGGTTGGGAGTTTCCATCAGCCCCAGCATTTT.